Below, one TCR beta chain is given with its context. The authors' processing: Researchers report that nucleated cell counts were estimated from reference gene primer amplification. Sequenced by immunoSEQ multiplex PCR; TCRdb stores in-frame clones only, minus some. V, J and clone size are taken as reported in that table, and D and trimming were inferred from the DNA itself. The table includes fewer than 70,000 clones, under 80% detected once. This entry belongs to a study of blood T cell repertoires in COVID-19. Study context: Nucleic acid was either cDNA or gDNA, and it came from T cells, B-cell-depleted T cells, or PBMCs.

Germline V CDR1 and CDR2: SGHKS, YYEKEE (reference sequence). Unmatched junction bases numbered 8, after V lost 0 bases and J lost 3 bases. This CDR3 has 16 residues. The sequenced sample consisted of peripheral blood. The clonotype was recovered from a human donor in a cohort sampled during active COVID-19. V gene TRBV5-5 combines with J gene TRBJ2-7, with 8 bases lining up with TRBD1. The CDR3 loop is CASSLGGRGLFYEQYF. The CDR3 DNA sequence: TGTGCCAGCAGCTTGGGAGGCAGGGGGCTCTTCTACGAGCAGTACTTC.